Each of the 15 T cell receptor beta chains below was sequenced from the same sample in a study of shared clonotypes between healthy human individuals. Generated by immunoSEQ multiplex PCR, the TCRdb table keeps only in-frame clones and is missing some. In the table there are under 2,500,000 clones, approximately 94% of which are singletons. Sequencing input: naive CD4+ T cells sorted from blood. The sample's subset: CD45RA+ positively selected. The origin of the receptors is a young man in good health.

V usage is TRBV18 and J usage is TRBJ1-2; 7 bases fit TRBD1. The ends lost 4 bases at V and 7 bases at J; junction bases unmatched: 12. The CDR3 covers 15 residues. Germline CDR1 and CDR2: KGHSH and LQKENI. The CDR3 DNA reads TGTGCCAGCTCACAGGACAGGAGCTCATTGGGTGGCTACACCTTC. It codes for CASSQDRSSLGGYTF.

The chain carries TRBV6-1 and TRBJ2-2; perhaps TRBD1 as D (6 bases). V lost 2 bases to trimming and J lost 1 base, with 23 bases between them. The CDR3 spans 20 residues. Germline V gene lookup returns CDR1 MNHNS and CDR2 SASEGT. CDR3 protein: CASSERGRGWVFRNTGELFF. In DNA form, the CDR3 reads TGTGCCAGCAGTGAAAGGGGCAGGGGTTGGGTTTTTCGGAACACCGGGGAGCTGTTTTTT.

The chain links TRBV5-6 to TRBJ2-4; 7 bases map to TRBD2. V lost 4 bases and J lost 4; bases outside the gene matches: 14. Germline loops: CDR1 SGHDT, CDR2 YYEEEE. The CDR3 is 17 residues long. CDR3 nucleotide sequence: TGTGCCAGCAGCGATATGCTGCGGGAGCAAGGAAAAAACATTCAGTACTTC. Translation: CASSDMLREQGKNIQYF.

CDR3 DNA sequence: TGTGCCAGCACCCAAAACGCAGATTCACCCCTCCACTTT. This translates into CASTQNADSPLHF. The chain has TRBV2 and TRBJ1-6; the D is unclear. Germline V gene data show CDR1 as SNHLY and CDR2 as FYNNEI. The CDR3 runs to 13 residues. Deletions cut 7 bases from V and 8 bases from J, with 12 bases between.

V and J are TRBV18 and TRBJ1-1; D gene unclear. The length of the CDR3 is 13 residues. Germline CDR1 reads KGHSH; CDR2 reads LQKENI. Trimming cost V 6 bases and J 2 bases, with 10 bases left between them. The CDR3 bases are TGTGCCAGCTCTTGGCGCATCAACACTGAAGCTTTCTTT. Amino acid sequence: CASSWRINTEAFF.

The chain employs TRBV28 and TRBJ1-2; D is ambiguous. Germline CDR1 is MDHEN and CDR2 is SYDVKM. CDR3 size: 14 residues. V shed 2 bases and J shed 8 bases, with 15 bases lying between them. The CDR3 DNA is TGTGCCAGCAGTTTAGGATCCCCAGTCGGGGGCTACACCTTC. Translation gives CASSLGSPVGGYTF.

The chain employs TRBV6-1 and TRBJ1-6, with D possibly TRBD1 on 5 matching bases. The CDR3 contains 12 residues. From germline, CDR1 is MNHNS and CDR2 SASEGT. V gave up 4 bases and J gave up 13 bases, with 11 bases separating them. CDR3 in amino acids: CASSGGDGPLHF. The CDR3 bases are TGTGCCAGCAGTGGGGGGGATGGGCCCCTCCACTTT.

The genes are TRBV18 and TRBJ2-7; TRBD1 agrees at 8 bases. The CDR3 is made up of 16 amino acids. CDR1 KGHSH and CDR2 LQKENI come from the germline V gene. V dropped 4 bases and J dropped 3; count of bases not matched to a gene: 11. The DNA of the CDR3 is TGTGCCAGCTCACTCTACAGGGGGGACAGAATCTACGAGCAGTACTTC. Amino acids: CASSLYRGDRIYEQYF. Full variable domain (outside the CDR3, taken from reference TRBV18 and TRBJ2-7): NAGVMQNPRHLVRRRGQEARLRCSPMKGHSHVYWYRQLPEEGLKFMVYLQKENIIDESGMPKERFSAEFPKEGPSILRIQQVVRGDSAAYFCASSLYRGDRIYEQYFGPGTRLTVT.

The chain links TRBV6-6 to TRBJ2-2, with 8 bases lining up with TRBD2. This CDR3 is 14 amino acids long. Losses at the gene ends were 7 bases for V and 4 bases for J; bases not matched to a gene: 5. The germline gives CDR1 MNHNY, CDR2 SVGAGI (reference sequence). CDR3 in DNA: TGTGCCAGCAATCGGGGGGGCCCCACCGGGGAGCTGTTTTTT. It specifies CASNRGGPTGELFF.

V and J are TRBV19 and TRBJ2-1; tentatively, D is TRBD2 (7 bases). Germline V gene sequence: CDR1 LNHDA, CDR2 SQIVND (reference sequence). Trimming cost V 6 bases and J 0 bases, with 12 bases left between them. This CDR3 spans 15 amino acids. The CDR3 region has the DNA TGTGCCAGTAGGAGGGGGGGAAGCTCCTACAATGAGCAGTTCTTC. Its protein is CASRRGGSSYNEQFF. Combining the CDR3 with reference TRBV19 and TRBJ2-1 gives the whole variable domain DGGITQSPKYLFRKEGQNVTLSCEQNLNHDAMYWYRQDPGQGLRLIYYSQIVNDFQKGDIAEGYSVSREKKESFPLTVTSAQKNPTAFYLCASRRGGSSYNEQFFGPGTRLTVL.

This chain uses TRBV12-5 with TRBJ1-4; D is perhaps TRBD1 (5 bases). Germline CDR1 and CDR2: LGHNT and FRNRAP. CDR3 length: 11 residues. V was clipped by 6 bases and J by 8 bases, with 7 bases between them. The chain's CDR3 is CASGGREKLFF. Written as DNA, the CDR3 is TGTGCTAGTGGGGGGCGGGAAAAACTGTTTTTT.

The chain carries TRBV29-1 and TRBJ2-3; either TRBD1 or TRBD2 may fit D (5 bases each). Per germline, CDR1 SQVTM and CDR2 ANQGSEA. V was cut by 5 bases and J by 2 bases, with 14 bases left in between. The CDR3 sequence is 14 residues long. The CDR3: CSVSDGTPTDTQYF. The CDR3, as DNA: TGCAGCGTTAGCGACGGGACCCCCACAGATACGCAGTATTTT.

This sequence joins TRBV30 and TRBJ2-2; D is perhaps TRBD1 (7 bases). CDR1 and CDR2 (germline): GTSNPN, SVGIG (reference sequence). Trimming shortened V by 4 bases and J by 6 bases, and 12 bases separated the two germline ends. The CDR3 length is 13 residues. CDR3 protein: CAWTPRGAGELFF. CDR3 nucleotides: TGTGCCTGGACTCCCAGGGGGGCCGGGGAGCTGTTTTTT.

The rearrangement uses TRBV28 and TRBJ1-2; 8 bases align to TRBD1. This CDR3 region has 14 residues. J gave up 5 bases and V 5 bases, and 7 bases lay outside the gene matches. CDR1 and CDR2 (germline): MDHEN, SYDVKM. CDR3 region: CASSAKDRVYGYTF. The CDR3 bases are TGTGCCAGCAGTGCAAAGGACAGGGTGTATGGCTACACCTTC.

V and J are TRBV6-1 and TRBJ1-5, with TRBD1 matching over 9 bases. Trimming cost V 6 bases and J 9 bases; bases outside gene matches: 9. Germline CDR1 reads MNHNS; CDR2 reads SASEGT. This CDR3 region has 14 residues. CDR3 amino acids: CASSRDREVRPQHF. CDR3 bases: TGTGCCAGCAGCCGGGACAGGGAGGTGAGGCCCCAGCATTTT.